This T cell receptor beta chain is drawn from a study of OX40 agonist ivuxolimab in advanced cancers. Looking at the study overall: Patients assigned to dose escalation were diagnosed with hepatocellular carcinoma, melanoma, renal cell or head and neck cancer. Patients were roughly 83% male with ages roughly 20 to 90, mean about 65. Allowance was made for prior anti-PD-1, anti-PD-L1 or anti-CTLA-4 therapy, and 35% to 40% had some. Overall study results and limits: Relatively little clonal expansion, among the lowest observed, appeared in partial responders at 0.1-3.0 mg/kg.

The germline CDR1 and CDR2 sequences are SGHAT and FQNNGV. V shed 1 base and J 5 bases; nucleotides not matched to a gene: 11. CDR3 length: 18 amino acids. This clone was seen just once. The antigen is undetermined. The data were produced by immunoSEQ multiplex PCR, yet TCRdb's version contains in-frame clones alone and is incomplete. The profile shows 50,000 to 60,000 clones, more than 70% of them singletons. The input for sequencing was CD4+ or CD8+ T cells sorted from blood, taken in a trial of the OX40 agonist ivuxolimab. V usage is TRBV11-2 and J usage is TRBJ2-5; 12 nucleotides line up with TRBD2. The source is an adult with an advanced solid tumor such as melanoma, head and neck, liver or kidney cancer. CDR3 in DNA: TGTGCCAGCAGCTTAGGAATGGGGACTAGCGGGCTGGGGGAGACCCAGTACTTC. It translates to CASSLGMGTSGLGETQYF.